This passage covers 17 T cell receptor beta chains from one sample sequenced in a study of cytomegalovirus exposure and HLA in healthy donors (TCRdb year 2017). Library prep was done by the immunoSEQ multiplex PCR assay. For the multiplex PCR, a mixture combining 60 forward primers for TCR Vbeta segments and 13 reverse primers for TCR Jbeta segments was used. Here the immuneACCESS table is served through TCRdb, limited to in-frame sequences with V and J called. Missing clones are a known gap in these copies; in checked studies unresolved V genes cover under half, and the rest lacks a known reason. This sample comprises some 190,000 clones, 85% to 90% of them detected only once. Of the sample, approximately 1.9% falls within the top ten clones. Sequenced material: PBMCs. These receptors all come from a woman between 18 and 29 years old in good health and CMV-seronegative.

This sequence joins TRBV7-9 and TRBJ1-1; 7 nucleotides line up with TRBD1. This CDR3 region has 17 residues. Germline lookup yields CDR1 SEHNR and CDR2 FQNEAQ (reference sequence). The V and J ends lost 2 bases and 3 bases, in that order; junction bases with no gene match: 12. The CDR3 loop is CASSLTAGGHSYTEAFF. CDR3 nucleotides: TGTGCCAGCAGCTTAACGGCAGGGGGACACTCTTACACTGAAGCTTTCTTT.

The rearrangement links TRBV20-1 to TRBJ2-1, with D perhaps matching TRBD2 (5 bases). V lost 5 bases, J lost 10 bases, and 12 bases lay in between. This CDR3 is 11 amino acids long. Germline lookup yields CDR1 DFQATT and CDR2 SNEGSKA (reference sequence). The CDR3 protein is CSAVLGLEQFF. CDR3 bases: TGCAGTGCTGTCCTCGGACTGGAGCAGTTCTTC.

V and J are TRBV6-1 and TRBJ2-5, with 9 positions matching TRBD1. The J segment lost 4 bases and the V segment lost 5 bases, leaving 8 bases of the junction unmatched. The CDR3 contains 15 residues. Germline CDR1 MNHNS, CDR2 SASEGT. In DNA form, the CDR3 reads TGTGCCAGCAGTTGGATGACAGGGGGAGGAGAGACCCAGTACTTC. Protein sequence: CASSWMTGGGETQYF.

The CDR3 spells CASSLSGGTYEQYF. The CDR3, as DNA: TGTGCCAGCAGTTTATCGGGGGGAACCTACGAGCAGTACTTC. The chain has TRBV27 and TRBJ2-7, with a tentative D call TRBD2 (6 bases). CDR1 and CDR2 (germline): MNHEY, SMNVEV (reference sequence). The germline V and J ends were trimmed by 0 bases and 2 bases, with 8 bases remaining between them. The CDR3 consists of 14 residues.

The gene calls are TRBV11-2 and TRBJ1-2; D gene ambiguous. Germline values: CDR1 SGHAT, CDR2 FQNNGV. The ends were cut back, 1 base at V and 6 bases at J, with 6 bases in the middle. The CDR3 has 12 residues. The DNA of the CDR3 is TGTGCCAGCAGCTTAGGGAGGGATGGCTACACCTTC. Translated: CASSLGRDGYTF. The whole variable domain, remainder taken from reference TRBV11-2 and TRBJ1-2, is EAGVAQSPRYKIIEKRQSVAFWCNPISGHATLYWYQQILGQGPKLLIQFQNNGVVDDSQLPKDRFSAERLKGVDSTLKIQPAKLEDSAVYLCASSLGRDGYTFGSGTRLTVV.

The rearrangement links TRBV4-1 to TRBJ2-1; 10 bases line up with TRBD2. Trimming took 1 base from V and 5 from J; bases not matched to a gene: 5. Germline loops: CDR1 MGHRA, CDR2 YSYEKL. The CDR3 runs to 16 residues. The CDR3 DNA is TGCGCCAGCAGCCAAGGAAGCGGGAGGGCCAACAATGAGCAGTTCTTC. Its protein product is CASSQGSGRANNEQFF.

This chain joins TRBV4-2 and TRBJ2-1, with TRBD2 identical over 10 bases. V trimming: 3 bases; J trimming: 1 base; junction bases outside the gene matches: 3. The CDR3 totals 16 residues. CDR1 and CDR2 from the germline V gene are LGHNA and YNFKEQ. In nucleotides, the CDR3 is TGTGCCAGCAGCCACCCAGCGGGAGGGTCCTACAATGAGCAGTTCTTC. It specifies CASSHPAGGSYNEQFF.

V is TRBV21-1 and J is TRBJ1-5; the tabulated D call, TRBD1, remains unverified against the DNA. TRBV21-1 is described as a pseudogene. This CDR3 is built from 18 residues. CDR3 sequence: CASSKVRTGRQCNQPQHF. CDR3 in DNA: TGTGCCAGCAGCAAGGTTAGGACAGGGAGGCAATGTAATCAGCCCCAGCATTTT.

The V and J genes are TRBV27 and TRBJ2-7; 12 positions agree with TRBD2. Trimming at V came to 3 bases and at J to 1 base, leaving 7 bases not matched to a gene. CDR3 size: 17 residues. CDR1 is MNHEY, CDR2 SMNVEV, per germline (reference sequence). CDR3 nucleotides: TGTGCCAGCAGTTTGATGGGACTAGCGGGCTTTTCCTACGAGCAGTACTTC. Translating gives CASSLMGLAGFSYEQYF.

The rearrangement uses TRBV5-8 and TRBJ2-7; D not certain. With 1 base removed from V and 3 bases from J, the gap between germline ends came to 8 bases. Per germline, CDR1 SGHTS and CDR2 YDEGEE. The CDR3 consists of 13 residues. DNA of the CDR3: TGTGCCAGCAGCTTGTCGTATAACTACGAGCAGTACTTC. Encoded protein: CASSLSYNYEQYF.

The rearrangement uses TRBV6-5 and TRBJ1-2; 7 bases fit TRBD1. CDR1 and CDR2 from the germline V gene are MNHEY and SVGAGI. There are 13 residues in the CDR3. J gave up 5 bases and V 10 bases, and 10 bases lay outside the gene matches. The CDR3: CATYPTGRYGYTF. The CDR3 bases are TGTGCCACCTATCCGACAGGGCGGTATGGCTACACCTTC.

V and J are TRBV6-1 and TRBJ2-1; no clear D. The CDR3 is 17 amino acids. The V end was cut by 1 base, the J end by 0 bases, with 13 bases between. CDR1 is MNHNS and CDR2 is SASEGT in the germline V gene. CDR3 sequence: CASSEGPPYSSYNEQFF. Written as DNA, the CDR3 is TGTGCCAGCAGTGAAGGCCCCCCCTACAGCTCCTACAATGAGCAGTTCTTC.

V usage is TRBV25-1 and J usage is TRBJ2-1, with TRBD1 as a possible D gene (6 bases). Germline-derived CDR1 and CDR2 are MGHDK and SYGVNS. The CDR3 spans 14 residues. Between the trimmed V and J ends, which lost 8 bases and 2 bases, there was a span of 13 bases. This CDR3 reads CASRGQTAYNEQFF. In DNA form, the CDR3 reads TGTGCCAGCCGTGGACAGACCGCCTACAATGAGCAGTTCTTC.

This chain joins TRBV11-3 and TRBJ2-3, with 14 bases lining up with TRBD2. Germline trimming cut 4 bases from V and 11 bases from J; bases unmatched to any gene: 11. Per the germline V gene, CDR1 is SGHNT and CDR2 is YENEEA. The CDR3 covers 16 residues. CDR3 in amino acids: CASSSRTSGRPGGQYF. The CDR3 DNA sequence: TGTGCCAGCAGCTCACGGACTAGCGGGAGGCCCGGGGGGCAGTATTTT. The full variable domain, in which reference TRBV11-3 and TRBJ2-3 provide the parts outside the CDR3, is EAGVVQSPRYKIIEKKQPVAFWCNPISGHNTLYWYLQNLGQGPELLIRYENEEAVDDSQLPKDRFSAERLKGVDSTLKIQPAELGDSAVYLCASSSRTSGRPGGQYFGPGTRLTVL.

The chain employs TRBV7-3 and TRBJ2-1; 11 nucleotides line up with TRBD2. Trimming at V came to 5 bases and at J to 2 bases, leaving 2 bases not matched to a gene. The CDR3 is 15 residues long. Germline assignment: CDR1 SGHTA and CDR2 FQGTGA. CDR3 region: CASSPGLAAYNEQFF. CDR3 bases: TGTGCCAGCAGCCCGGGACTAGCGGCCTACAATGAGCAGTTCTTC.

The chain joins TRBV19 to TRBJ2-1; a weak D match, TRBD2 (6 bases). Trimming stripped 1 base from V and 4 bases from J, with 11 bases between. The CDR3 has 15 residues. Per germline, CDR1 LNHDA and CDR2 SQIVND (reference sequence). CDR3 sequence (DNA): TGTGCCAGTAGTATAGGTGGAGGGGAGTACAATGAGCAGTTCTTC. This translates into CASSIGGGEYNEQFF.

This clone was detected once. The rearrangement links TRBV9 to TRBJ2-1; possible D gene TRBD2, 5 bases. The CDR3 is 15 residues long. Germline V gene data show CDR1 as SGDLS and CDR2 as YYNGEE. Trimming removed 0 bases from V and 2 bases from J, with 9 bases in between. The CDR3 is CASSVVSGTYNEQFF. DNA for the CDR3: TGTGCCAGCAGCGTAGTTTCCGGGACCTACAATGAGCAGTTCTTC.